Presented here are 26 T cell receptor beta chains from one specimen sequenced in a study of CD8 T cells in ankylosing spondylitis. Each CDR3 protein is one row after TCRdb ran MiXCR on the 5' RACE reads. The data contain roughly 130,000 distinct CDR3 sequences, roughly an eighth of them singletons. Sequenced material: blood, either unsorted or a sorted T cell fraction (not recorded which). Source of these receptors: a female donor with ankylosing spondylitis or in good health (not recorded which).

This clonotype came up once. The rearrangement links TRBV12-2 to TRBJ2-3; TRBD2 was called by the table and not checked on the DNA. TRBV12-2 is described as a pseudogene. This CDR3 spans 20 amino acids. CDR3 protein: CASRSPIGLAGGSVTDTQYF. Here the CDR3 DNA reads TGTGCAAGTCGCTCACCCATCGGACTAGCGGGTGGCTCCGTCACAGATACGCAGTATTTT.

V and J are TRBV5-1 and TRBJ2-7; perhaps D is TRBD1 or TRBD2 (5 bases each). Per germline, CDR1 SGHRS and CDR2 YFSETQ. The germline V and J ends were trimmed by 4 bases and 1 base, with 18 bases remaining between them. This CDR3 region has 16 residues. The CDR3 DNA reads as TGCGCCAGCAGCCGACAGAGCGGTGGTGAATCCTACGAGCAGTACTTC. Its protein product is CASSRQSGGESYEQYF. Full variable domain (remainder filled in from reference TRBV5-1 and TRBJ2-7): KAGVTQTPRYLIKTRGQQVTLSCSPISGHRSVSWYQQTPGQGLQFLFEYFSETQRNKGNFPGRFSGRQFSNSRSEMNVSTLELGDSALYLCASSRQSGGESYEQYFGPGTRLTVT.

At least ten counts were recorded for this clonotype. The chain combines TRBV6-6 with TRBJ2-2; D might be TRBD2 (6 bases). Trimming stripped 6 bases from V and 5 bases from J, with 10 bases between. Per germline, CDR1 MNHNY and CDR2 SVGAGI (reference sequence). The CDR3 loop spans 13 amino acids. DNA for the CDR3: TGTGCCAGCAGATGGGACTCGACCGGGGAGCTGTTTTTT. Its translation: CASRWDSTGELFF.

As concerns this clonotype: With a much larger clone just one base away, this may be a read error. The chain is built from TRBV29-1 and TRBJ2-3, with D uncertain. Per the germline V gene, CDR1 is SQVTM and CDR2 is ANQGSEA. The CDR3 is made up of 12 amino acids. The CDR3 region is CGGVLSTDTQYF. Written as DNA, the CDR3 is TGCGGCGGCGTACTGAGCACAGATACGCAGTATTTT.

The rearrangement links TRBV5-1 to TRBJ2-1; TRBD1 matches at 7 bases. The CDR3 has 13 residues. Germline-derived CDR1 and CDR2 are SGHRS and YFSETQ. Unmatched junction bases numbered 8, after V lost 7 bases and J lost 7 bases. This CDR3 reads CASASGGKNEQFF. As DNA, the CDR3 is TGCGCCAGCGCGTCAGGGGGTAAGAATGAGCAGTTCTTC.

This clonotype was counted a few times. The V gene is TRBV29-1, the J gene TRBJ2-4, with 9 bases lining up with TRBD1. This CDR3 contains 14 residues. Germline CDR1 and CDR2: SQVTM and ANQGSEA. The CDR3 coding sequence is TGCACCCGAACAGGGGGCGTCTCCAAAAACATTCAGTACTTC. Translating it yields CTRTGGVSKNIQYF.

In its sample, this clonotype was seen a few times. The gene calls are TRBV30 and TRBJ1-1; D gene unclear. Trimming took off 2 bases at V and 12 bases at J, with 19 bases between the two ends. The CDR3 has 13 amino acids. Germline V gene data show CDR1 as GTSNPN and CDR2 as SVGIG (reference sequence). CDR3 region: CAWSPHAPSGTFF. CDR3 nucleotide sequence: TGTGCCTGGAGTCCCCACGCCCCGAGCGGTACTTTCTTT.

The table lists this clonotype with a few counts. CDR3 sequence: CASSLVNVPRNYEQYF. DNA of the CDR3: TGTGCCAGCAGCTTAGTTAACGTCCCCAGGAACTACGAGCAGTACTTC. This sequence joins TRBV7-8 and TRBJ2-7; D not resolved. CDR3 length equals 16 residues. CDR1 SGHVS and CDR2 FQNEAQ come from the germline V gene. The V gene lost 1 base and the J gene lost 3 bases, with 16 bases spanning the gap.

Note on this clonotype: This may come from a read error, since a much larger clone is one base off. The chain has TRBV4-2 and TRBJ1-1; D gene ambiguous. The germline gives CDR1 LGHNA, CDR2 YNFKEQ. The CDR3 has 12 amino acids. CDR3 region: CAGSQEGSEAFF. CDR3 nucleotides: TGTGCCGGCAGCCAAGAGGGTTCTGAAGCTTTCTTT.

The CDR3 bases are TGTGCCAGCACCTACCTACCAGACAAGCTCTACGAGCAGTACTTC. Translating it yields CASTYLPDKLYEQYF. This chain connects TRBV6-2 or TRBV6-3 to TRBJ2-7; D gene ambiguous. V was pared by 7 bases and J by 3 bases, with 19 bases between. Germline lookup yields CDR1 MNHEY and CDR2 SVGEGT. This CDR3 is built from 15 residues.

This clonotype was recorded a few times. The chain is built from TRBV20-1 and TRBJ1-2; 7 positions match TRBD1. The CDR3 is made up of 14 amino acids. The trim removed 3 bases at V and 8 bases at J, leaving 12 bases unmatched. CDR1 is DFQATT and CDR2 is SNEGSKA in the germline V gene (reference sequence). The CDR3 here is CSARIPNRGDGYTF. The DNA for the CDR3 is TGCAGTGCTAGGATACCAAACAGGGGAGACGGCTACACCTTC.

This clonotype has at least ten counts. The gene calls are TRBV29-1 and TRBJ2-7, with D perhaps matching TRBD1 or TRBD2 (5 bases each). Germline V lookup: CDR1 SQVTM, CDR2 ANQGSEA. The CDR3 is 13 residues long. Trimming took 4 bases from V and 6 from J, leaving 16 bases between them. DNA of the CDR3: TGCAGCGTTGCTCTCCTGGGACCCTCCGAGCAGTACTTC. The encoded protein is CSVALLGPSEQYF.

In this sample, this clonotype turned up a few times. The CDR3 DNA is TGCAGTGCCGAACAGGGGTTCCGTGAAGCTTTCTTT. Translating it yields CSAEQGFREAFF. This sequence joins TRBV20-1 and TRBJ1-1; 7 bases line up with TRBD1. The junction had 8 bases not matched to a gene; V was cut back by 6 bases and J by 7 bases. Germline CDR1 DFQATT, CDR2 SNEGSKA (reference sequence). This CDR3 contains 12 residues.

Written as DNA, the CDR3 is TGTGCCAGCACCCCACTCGAGAGAACAGGGAGACCGGCTGAGCAGTTCTTC. Its translation: CASTPLERTGRPAEQFF. The chain has TRBV12-3 or TRBV12-4 and TRBJ2-1; tentatively, D is TRBD1 (6 bases). Trimming took 7 bases from V and 9 from J, leaving 28 bases between them. The CDR3 spans 17 residues.

A few counts support this clonotype. V is TRBV7-2 and J is TRBJ2-1; 12 bases are shared with TRBD2. Germline V gene sequence: CDR1 SGHTA, CDR2 FQGNSA. V was clipped by 4 bases and J by 10 bases; unmatched bases: 8. This CDR3 comprises 15 residues. Here the CDR3 reads CASSYGLAGSPEQFF. The CDR3 DNA follows: TGTGCCAGCAGCTACGGACTAGCGGGAAGTCCCGAGCAGTTCTTC.

This clonotype was picked up many times. The chain links TRBV9 to TRBJ2-5; D is unresolved. Trimming removed 3 bases from V and 0 bases from J, with 15 bases in between. The germline V gene encodes CDR1 SGDLS and CDR2 YYNGEE. The CDR3 is 16 residues long. CDR3 nucleotide sequence: TGTGCCAGCAGCGGCCGGGCACAAGGCTACCAAGAGACCCAGTACTTC. Translation: CASSGRAQGYQETQYF.

The sample holds many counts of this clonotype. This chain uses TRBV20-1 with TRBJ2-7; D remains unclear. This CDR3 comprises 12 residues. V gave up 4 bases and J gave up 3 bases, with 10 bases separating them. CDR1 and CDR2 (germline): DFQATT, SNEGSKA (reference sequence). CDR3 loop: CSANELYYEQYF. In DNA, the CDR3 is TGCAGTGCTAATGAACTGTACTACGAGCAGTACTTC.

This clonotype appeared many times. The gene calls are TRBV20-1 and TRBJ1-5; no firm D call. Trimming shortened V by 4 bases and J by 1 base, and 14 bases separated the two germline ends. This CDR3 region has 15 residues. CDR1 DFQATT and CDR2 SNEGSKA come from the germline V gene (reference sequence). CDR3 bases: TGCAGTGCTACTGCAAGAGATAACAGCAATCAGCCCCAGCATTTT. Its translation: CSATARDNSNQPQHF.

This clonotype was observed a few times. The gene calls are TRBV7-2 and TRBJ2-5, with TRBD2 matching 10 bases. The CDR3 covers 14 residues. Germline-derived CDR1 and CDR2 are SGHTA and FQGNSA. With 3 bases clipped from V and 7 bases from J, the junction kept 5 bases outside the gene matches. As DNA, the CDR3 is TGTGCCAGCAGCTTTGACGGGACTAGCGTGACCCAGTACTTC. The encoded protein is CASSFDGTSVTQYF.

This chain uses TRBV7-8 with TRBJ2-1, with 7 bases that match TRBD2. Losses at the gene ends were 4 bases for V and 1 base for J; bases not matched to a gene: 4. CDR1 and CDR2 from the germline V gene are SGHVS and FQNEAQ. There are 15 residues in the CDR3. The chain's CDR3 is CASSSAGRSYNEQFF. The DNA for the CDR3 is TGTGCCAGCAGCTCAGCGGGAAGGTCCTACAATGAGCAGTTCTTC.

This clonotype has at least ten counts. J is TRBJ1-6 and V is TRBV11-2; D is undetermined. The CDR3 spans 16 residues. V dropped 4 bases and J dropped 0 bases, with 10 bases sitting between them. Per germline, CDR1 SGHAT and CDR2 FQNNGV. In DNA, the CDR3 is TGTGCCAGCAGCTCTTCCGGGAGCTCCTATAATTCACCCCTCCACTTT. Its translation is CASSSSGSSYNSPLHF.

In this sample, this clonotype turned up many times. The rearrangement links TRBV29-1 to TRBJ2-1, with D perhaps TRBD1 (5 bases). Deletions cut 6 bases from V and 9 bases from J, with 12 bases between. This CDR3 has 11 amino acids. Germline V gene sequence: CDR1 SQVTM, CDR2 ANQGSEA. The CDR3 spells CSVAGFREQFF. The DNA of the CDR3 is TGCAGCGTGGCAGGGTTTCGTGAGCAGTTCTTC.

On this clonotype: A clone one base away is much larger, so this may be a read error. The CDR3 reads CANSSTGTGANEQFF. In DNA, the CDR3 is TGCGCCAACAGCAGTACCGGGACAGGGGCTAATGAGCAGTTCTTC. This chain connects TRBV5-1 to TRBJ2-1; 10 nucleotides line up with TRBD1. From germline, CDR1 is SGHRS and CDR2 YFSETQ. The CDR3 runs 15 residues.

This clonotype was counted only a few times. This chain uses TRBV7-9 with TRBJ2-2; no definite D call. V was shortened by 3 bases and J by 6 bases, with 5 bases between the two germline ends. The CDR3 is made up of 12 amino acids. Germline values: CDR1 SEHNR, CDR2 FQNEAQ (reference sequence). Here the CDR3 reads CASSFQAGELFF. The CDR3 DNA follows: TGTGCCAGCAGCTTCCAGGCCGGGGAGCTGTTTTTT.

The rearrangement links TRBV27 to TRBJ2-1; tentative D call: TRBD1 (5 bases). Between the trimmed V and J ends, which lost 4 bases and 4 bases, there was a span of 20 bases. The CDR3 is 17 residues long. Germline CDR1 is MNHEY and CDR2 is SMNVEV (reference sequence). The CDR3 nucleotides read TGTGCCAGCAGTTATCAGACGCCAAAGACAGAATACAATGAGCAGTTCTTC. Residues: CASSYQTPKTEYNEQFF.

This clonotype has ten or more counts. The V call is TRBV10-3, the J call TRBJ2-3, with 9 bases matching TRBD1. J lost 3 bases, V lost 3 bases, and 10 bases had no gene match. Germline CDR1 reads ENHRY; CDR2 reads SYGVKD. This CDR3 region has 17 residues. CDR3 amino acids: CAISDTKGDRGTDTQYF. The DNA of the CDR3 is TGTGCCATCAGTGACACAAAGGGAGACAGGGGGACAGATACGCAGTATTTT.